The next 31 T cell receptor beta chains were all read from a single sample in a study of cytomegalovirus exposure and HLA in healthy donors. Here immunoSEQ multiplex PCR was the method, and the copy in TCRdb shows in-frame clones only, minus some. The table lists around 150,000 clones, around 81% of them singletons, with approximately 2.4% in the top ten. The sample comprised PBMCs. The receptors derive from a young man in good health and CMV-seropositive.

The chain employs TRBV7-2 and TRBJ2-7; 7 nucleotides line up with TRBD2. Germline trimming cut 4 bases from V and 3 bases from J; bases unmatched to any gene: 3. The V gene's germline CDR1 is SGHTA and CDR2 FQGNSA. The CDR3 contains 13 residues. The CDR3 reads CASSSGLVYEQYF. The CDR3 coding sequence is TGTGCCAGCAGCTCCGGACTAGTCTACGAGCAGTACTTC.

The CDR3 DNA reads as TGTGCCAGCAGCCACCCCAGGGGGCTGGAGACCCAGTACTTC. Protein: CASSHPRGLETQYF. V gene TRBV28 combines with J gene TRBJ2-5; 8 bases are shared with TRBD1. Germline CDR1 MDHEN, CDR2 SYDVKM. V was clipped by 6 bases and J by 5 bases; unmatched bases: 8. CDR3 length: 14 amino acids.

The V gene is TRBV9, the J gene TRBJ1-1; 9 bases map to TRBD1. V lost 3 bases and J lost 10; bases outside the gene matches: 13. The CDR3 is 15 residues long. Germline lookup yields CDR1 SGDLS and CDR2 YYNGEE. DNA for the CDR3: TGTGCCAGCAGCGAGGGGGGACAGGGAGGGCGGAGAGCTTTCTTT. It encodes CASSEGGQGGRRAFF.

This clone was seen a few times. V gene TRBV9 combines with J gene TRBJ1-2, with 8 positions matching TRBD1. This CDR3 is 15 amino acids long. CDR1 SGDLS and CDR2 YYNGEE come from the germline V gene. The V gene end was trimmed by 3 bases and the J gene end by 4 bases; junction bases not matched to a gene: 8. The DNA of the CDR3 is TGTGCCAGCAGCGCGATGACAGGGGCCGGCTATGGCTACACCTTC. Translated, it gives CASSAMTGAGYGYTF.

The gene calls are TRBV10-3 and TRBJ1-1; TRBD1 aligns across 8 bases. The CDR3 runs to 15 residues. V trimming: 6 bases; J trimming: 6 bases; junction bases outside the gene matches: 12. Germline lookup yields CDR1 ENHRY and CDR2 SYGVKD. The CDR3 sequence: CAISFQDRGRAEAFF. The CDR3 DNA is TGTGCCATCAGCTTCCAAGACAGGGGTCGGGCTGAAGCTTTCTTT.

V is TRBV11-2 and J is TRBJ1-1; TRBD1 matches 9 bases. The CDR3 extends over 15 amino acids. The J segment lost 3 bases and the V segment lost 5 bases, leaving 7 bases of the junction unmatched. Looked up from germline, CDR1 is SGHAT and CDR2 is FQNNGV. Here the CDR3 reads CASSPADRGDTEAFF. The DNA of the CDR3 is TGTGCCAGCAGCCCCGCCGACAGGGGGGACACTGAAGCTTTCTTT.

The chain employs TRBV4-2 and TRBJ1-1; possible D gene TRBD1, 5 bases. Germline V gene sequence: CDR1 LGHNA, CDR2 YNFKEQ. The CDR3 covers 13 residues. V lost 5 bases and J 5 bases, leaving 12 bases between the germline ends. In DNA form, the CDR3 reads TGTGCCAGCAGCGGCAGGGAAAAGACTGAAGCTTTCTTT. Its protein is CASSGREKTEAFF.

This clone was seen only a few times. The rearrangement joins TRBV7-9 to TRBJ2-7; TRBD1 agrees at 12 bases. CDR3 size: 15 residues. With 4 bases clipped from V and 7 bases from J, the junction kept 8 bases outside the gene matches. Germline V CDR1 and CDR2: SEHNR, FQNEAQ (reference sequence). The CDR3 here is CASSSPGQGAGEQYF. DNA of the CDR3: TGTGCCAGCAGCTCTCCGGGACAGGGGGCTGGAGAGCAGTACTTC.

This chain joins TRBV7-9 and TRBJ2-3, with 12 bases lining up with TRBD2. The junction had 2 bases not matched to a gene; V was cut back by 3 bases and J by 7 bases. In germline, CDR1 is SEHNR, CDR2 FQNEAQ (reference sequence). The CDR3 loop spans 14 amino acids. The CDR3 sequence: CASSLTSGGHTQYF. CDR3 nucleotides: TGTGCCAGCAGCTTGACTAGCGGGGGACATACGCAGTATTTT. Full variable domain (rest looked up from reference TRBV7-9 and TRBJ2-3): DTGVSQNPRHKITKRGQNVTFRCDPISEHNRLYWYRQTLGQGPEFLTYFQNEAQLEKSRLLSDRFSAERPKGSFSTLEIQRTEQGDSAMYLCASSLTSGGHTQYFGPGTRLTVL.

The chain links TRBV13 to TRBJ2-3, with 16 bases aligning to TRBD2. This CDR3 contains 17 residues. Germline V gene data show CDR1 as PRHDT and CDR2 as FYEKMQ (reference sequence). The ends lost 5 bases at V and 4 bases at J; junction bases unmatched: 6. In nucleotides, the CDR3 is TGTGCCAGCAGCGCCCCGGGACTAGCGGGGGGGCCAGATACGCAGTATTTT. It encodes CASSAPGLAGGPDTQYF.

The chain combines TRBV2 with TRBJ2-5; TRBD2 matches at 12 bases. The CDR3 spans 13 residues. The J segment lost 5 bases and the V segment lost 6 bases, leaving 1 base of the junction unmatched. The germline V gene encodes CDR1 SNHLY and CDR2 FYNNEI. The CDR3 protein is CASRTSGGETQYF. In DNA form, the CDR3 reads TGTGCCAGCAGGACTAGCGGGGGTGAGACCCAGTACTTC.

This clone was seen only once. The chain links TRBV27 to TRBJ1-6; a weak D match, TRBD1 (5 bases). The CDR3 is 15 amino acids. Trimming took off 5 bases at V and 4 bases at J, with 12 bases between the two ends. The germline CDR1 and CDR2 sequences are MNHEY and SMNVEV (reference sequence). The CDR3 DNA sequence: TGTGCCAGCAGTCCGGGGGGAGGGTATAATTCACCCCTCCACTTT. As protein: CASSPGGGYNSPLHF.

This clone was observed a few times. The V call is TRBV4-3, the J call TRBJ2-7; a possible D gene is TRBD1 (5 bases). CDR3 length: 13 amino acids. Germline V gene lookup returns CDR1 LGHNA and CDR2 YSLEER. V was shortened by 5 bases and J by 5 bases, with 13 bases between the two germline ends. The CDR3 nucleotides read TGCGCCAGCAGCTACAGGCTAATGGACGAGCAGTACTTC. Protein sequence: CASSYRLMDEQYF.

The table lists this clone with a count of one. This rearrangement joins TRBV19 to TRBJ1-5, with TRBD1 matching over 9 bases. CDR3 length equals 15 residues. Per the germline V gene, CDR1 is LNHDA and CDR2 is SQIVND (reference sequence). V gave up 4 bases and J gave up 7 bases; unmatched junction bases: 8. Written as DNA, the CDR3 is TGTGCCAGTAGTACCACAGGGGGCGCCGAGCAGCCCCAGCATTTT. Its protein is CASSTTGGAEQPQHF.

The V and J genes are TRBV30 and TRBJ2-7, with a possible D match to TRBD1 (6 bases). Germline V CDR1 and CDR2: GTSNPN, SVGIG (reference sequence). V was clipped by 1 base and J by 5 bases, with 15 bases between them. The CDR3 is made up of 14 amino acids. In DNA, the CDR3 is TGTGCCTGGAGTGCTACAGGGTTACGGAACGAGCAGTACTTC. Its protein is CAWSATGLRNEQYF.

On this clone itself: The germline gene is not matched at one end of the junction; a read error may be the cause. The CDR3 here is CVTSRTPGLAGGLHEQFF. CDR3 nucleotide sequence: TGTGTCACCAGCAGGACCCCGGGACTAGCGGGGGGGCTACACGAGCAGTTCTTC. The chain couples TRBV15 to TRBJ2-1; 16 nucleotides align to TRBD2. This CDR3 is 18 amino acids long. Germline-derived CDR1 and CDR2 are LNHNV and YYDKDF (reference sequence).

The chain joins TRBV11-2 to TRBJ2-1, with D hard to call. V shed 5 bases and J shed 5 bases, with 13 bases lying between them. This CDR3 contains 14 residues. Germline V CDR1 and CDR2: SGHAT, FQNNGV. CDR3 coding DNA: TGTGCCAGCAGCCCGCCGACAAGCAACAATGAGCAGTTCTTC. Its protein is CASSPPTSNNEQFF. Full variable domain (missing parts from reference TRBV11-2 and TRBJ2-1): EAGVAQSPRYKIIEKRQSVAFWCNPISGHATLYWYQQILGQGPKLLIQFQNNGVVDDSQLPKDRFSAERLKGVDSTLKIQPAKLEDSAVYLCASSPPTSNNEQFFGPGTRLTVL.

V and J are TRBV5-1 and TRBJ2-3; 8 nucleotides line up with TRBD1. With 2 bases clipped from V and 4 bases from J, the junction kept 3 bases outside the gene matches. Germline V CDR1 and CDR2: SGHRS, YFSETQ. The CDR3 runs 14 residues. The CDR3 loop is CASSFGQGPDTQYF. The CDR3 coding sequence is TGCGCCAGCAGCTTCGGACAGGGCCCAGATACGCAGTATTTT.

CDR3 sequence: CASRGTDSYEQYF. Written as DNA, the CDR3 is TGTGCCAGCCGCGGGACAGACTCCTACGAGCAGTACTTC. J is TRBJ2-7 and V is TRBV7-2, with D possibly matching TRBD1 (7 bases). Germline V gene sequence: CDR1 SGHTA, CDR2 FQGNSA. The CDR3 loop spans 13 amino acids. V was cut by 8 bases and J by 0 bases, with 11 bases left in between.

The rearrangement links TRBV11-3 to TRBJ1-2; 12 bases align to TRBD1. CDR1 is SGHNT and CDR2 is YENEEA in the germline V gene. V lost 3 bases, J lost 5 bases, and 10 bases stayed unmatched. This CDR3 contains 17 residues. The CDR3 sequence is CASSFYDQGQGAYGYTF. The DNA for the CDR3 is TGTGCCAGCAGCTTCTACGATCAGGGACAGGGGGCATATGGCTACACCTTC.

J is TRBJ2-7 and V is TRBV6-5, with 7 nucleotides matching TRBD2. The V segment lost 0 bases and the J segment 4 bases; nucleotides outside the gene matches: 6. The CDR3 is 15 residues long. Looked up from germline, CDR1 is MNHEY and CDR2 is SVGAGI. The CDR3 DNA reads TGTGCCAGCAGTTACTCGGGGGGGGTGGGGTACGAGCAGTACTTC. Translating gives CASSYSGGVGYEQYF.

This clone is a singleton in its sample. The chain recombines TRBV29-1 with TRBJ2-7; TRBD1 aligns across 7 bases. The CDR3 sequence is 14 residues long. Germline loops: CDR1 SQVTM, CDR2 ANQGSEA. V was clipped by 4 bases and J by 3 bases; unmatched bases: 9. The CDR3 sequence is CSVVGRGPLYEQYF. The CDR3 nucleotides read TGCAGCGTTGTCGGAAGGGGGCCCCTCTACGAGCAGTACTTC.

V is TRBV7-9 and J is TRBJ2-7; 10 nucleotides line up with TRBD1. Germline V CDR1 and CDR2: SEHNR, FQNEAQ (reference sequence). The CDR3 runs to 19 residues. Germline trimming cut 1 base from V and 3 bases from J; bases unmatched to any gene: 15. Written as DNA, the CDR3 is TGTGCCAGCAGCTTAGTGGCTGTGGGACAGGGGACTTTCTTCTACGAGCAGTACTTC. This sequence encodes CASSLVAVGQGTFFYEQYF. The full variable domain, completed using reference TRBV7-9 and TRBJ2-7, is DTGVSQNPRHKITKRGQNVTFRCDPISEHNRLYWYRQTLGQGPEFLTYFQNEAQLEKSRLLSDRFSAERPKGSFSTLEIQRTEQGDSAMYLCASSLVAVGQGTFFYEQYFGPGTRLTVT.

This chain links TRBV5-4 with TRBJ2-5, with D uncertain. Germline values: CDR1 SGHNT, CDR2 YYREEE (reference sequence). V was shortened by 6 bases and J by 4 bases, with 16 bases between the two germline ends. This CDR3 contains 14 residues. DNA for the CDR3: TGTGCCAGCACCTTTAAATATAGCCCAGAGACCCAGTACTTC. This encodes CASTFKYSPETQYF.

V usage is TRBV7-2 and J usage is TRBJ2-7; 8 bases are a match to TRBD2. Germline V gene lookup returns CDR1 SGHTA and CDR2 FQGNSA. The CDR3 length is 14 residues. The trim removed 5 bases at V and 3 bases at J, leaving 6 bases unmatched. CDR3 residues: CASSPGLDLYEQYF. The DNA of the CDR3 is TGTGCCAGCAGCCCGGGACTAGATCTCTACGAGCAGTACTTC.

The rearrangement joins TRBV4-3 to TRBJ2-1; a possible D gene is TRBD2 (6 bases). CDR3 size: 16 residues. Per germline, CDR1 LGHNA and CDR2 YSLEER. V was shortened by 0 bases and J by 8 bases, with 17 bases between the two germline ends. CDR3 sequence: CASSQDFGGTLDEQFF. The CDR3 bases are TGCGCCAGCAGCCAAGATTTCGGCGGGACCTTGGATGAGCAGTTCTTC.

The genes are TRBV27 and TRBJ1-2; weak D call: TRBD1 (5 bases). This CDR3 comprises 15 residues. The V gene lost 8 bases and the J gene lost 5 bases, with 21 bases spanning the gap. Germline V lookup: CDR1 MNHEY, CDR2 SMNVEV (reference sequence). Here the CDR3 reads CASRSGLTGEYGYTF. The DNA for the CDR3 is TGTGCCAGCCGTTCGGGTTTAACGGGGGAGTATGGCTACACCTTC.

The chain carries TRBV4-3 and TRBJ2-5, with 13 nucleotides matching TRBD2. The CDR3 consists of 16 residues. The germline V gene encodes CDR1 LGHNA and CDR2 YSLEER. With V trimmed by 6 bases and J by 5 bases, 9 bases remained unmatched. The CDR3 DNA reads as TGCGCCAGCAGTCAAAGACTAGCGGGGGGTGGGGAGACCCAGTACTTC. Its protein product is CASSQRLAGGGETQYF.

The rearrangement links TRBV5-1 to TRBJ2-1, with D perhaps TRBD1 (5 bases). The CDR3 extends over 15 amino acids. Per germline, CDR1 SGHRS and CDR2 YFSETQ. The V gene lost 4 bases and the J gene lost 0 bases, with 11 bases spanning the gap. CDR3 amino acids: CASSPETGSYNEQFF. The CDR3 DNA is TGCGCCAGCAGCCCGGAAACAGGCTCCTACAATGAGCAGTTCTTC. The whole variable domain, filled in from reference TRBV5-1 and TRBJ2-1, reads KAGVTQTPRYLIKTRGQQVTLSCSPISGHRSVSWYQQTPGQGLQFLFEYFSETQRNKGNFPGRFSGRQFSNSRSEMNVSTLELGDSALYLCASSPETGSYNEQFFGPGTRLTVL.

This chain uses TRBV28 with TRBJ2-7, with 10 bases fitting TRBD2. The V and J ends lost 5 bases and 7 bases, in that order; junction bases with no gene match: 8. CDR1 MDHEN and CDR2 SYDVKM come from the germline V gene. The CDR3 runs 14 residues. This CDR3 is CASSRTSGAGEQYF. CDR3 DNA sequence: TGTGCCAGCAGTCGGACTAGCGGCGCGGGTGAGCAGTACTTC.

This chain uses TRBV2 with TRBJ2-3; TRBD1 agrees at 12 bases. Germline V lookup: CDR1 SNHLY, CDR2 FYNNEI. Unmatched junction bases numbered 3, after V lost 6 bases and J lost 2 bases. The CDR3 totals 15 residues. The chain's CDR3 is CASSGTGGYTDTQYF. For the CDR3, the DNA is TGTGCCAGCAGCGGGACAGGGGGCTACACAGATACGCAGTATTTT.